A single sample is the source of the 14 T cell receptor beta chains below, sequenced in a study of blood T cell repertoires in COVID-19. Sequencing was performed with immunoSEQ multiplex PCR; in TCRdb, only in-frame clones are kept and a portion is missing. The sample carries some 290,000 clones, about 90% recorded once. Sequences were obtained from peripheral blood. The receptors shown here come from a woman between 25 and 40 years old with COVID-19, enrolled during active disease.

V usage is TRBV7-2 and J usage is TRBJ2-1; D call uncertain. This CDR3 is 15 amino acids long. Germline V lookup: CDR1 SGHTA, CDR2 FQGNSA. With 4 bases removed from V and 0 bases from J, the gap between germline ends came to 10 bases. CDR3 residues: CASSSAAFSYNEQFF. Written as DNA, the CDR3 is TGTGCCAGCAGCTCCGCGGCGTTCTCCTACAATGAGCAGTTCTTC.

This chain joins TRBV27 and TRBJ1-1; TRBD1 might be the D (6 bases). V was pared by 3 bases and J by 8 bases, with 10 bases between. CDR3 length: 12 amino acids. Germline values: CDR1 MNHEY, CDR2 SMNVEV (reference sequence). The CDR3 DNA follows: TGTGCCAGCAGTTTCCCAGGACAGGAAGCTTTCTTT. Its translation: CASSFPGQEAFF.

The gene calls are TRBV28 and TRBJ1-2; 9 bases map to TRBD1. The V segment lost 5 bases and the J segment 8 bases; nucleotides outside the gene matches: 12. Germline loops: CDR1 MDHEN, CDR2 SYDVKM. This CDR3 comprises 15 residues. Here the CDR3 reads CASSPDRGGKLGYTF. The CDR3 DNA follows: TGTGCCAGCAGTCCAGACAGGGGGGGCAAATTGGGCTACACCTTC.

As to this clone: Relative to the germline gene, one junction end is altered; a read error may explain this. This chain links TRBV2 with TRBJ1-2, with D unclear. The germline gives CDR1 SNHLY, CDR2 FYNNEI. The CDR3 extends over 16 amino acids. In DNA form, the CDR3 reads TGTGCCAGCAGCGATGGCTGGTTGGGGTTTGACTATGGCTACGCCTTC. Its protein product is CASSDGWLGFDYGYAF.

J is TRBJ1-2 and V is TRBV28, with 9 bases matching TRBD1. Germline lookup yields CDR1 MDHEN and CDR2 SYDVKM. V lost 4 bases, J lost 2 bases, and 5 bases stayed unmatched. CDR3 size: 15 residues. CDR3 region: CASSSSGTGNYGYTF. The CDR3 coding sequence is TGTGCCAGCAGTTCATCCGGGACAGGGAACTATGGCTACACCTTC.

The chain recombines TRBV11-3 with TRBJ2-2, with a tentative D call TRBD2 (6 bases). Between the trimmed V and J ends, which lost 2 bases and 0 bases, there was a span of 10 bases. From germline, CDR1 is SGHNT and CDR2 YENEEA. The CDR3 sequence is 16 residues long. The chain's CDR3 is CASSLRRGANTGELFF. CDR3 in DNA: TGTGCCAGCAGCTTAAGGCGGGGCGCGAACACCGGGGAGCTGTTTTTT.

The chain combines TRBV2 with TRBJ2-7; D is ambiguous. CDR1 is SNHLY and CDR2 is FYNNEI in the germline V gene. Trimming stripped 4 bases from V and 6 bases from J, with 13 bases between. The CDR3 totals 13 residues. The CDR3, as DNA: TGTGCCAGCAGTGTTCCCCCCCTTCGCGAGCAGTACTTC. The encoded protein is CASSVPPLREQYF.

This clone was found a few times. V is TRBV6-5 and J is TRBJ2-1, with TRBD2 identical over 8 bases. This CDR3 comprises 14 residues. CDR1 MNHEY and CDR2 SVGAGI come from the germline V gene. The trim removed 7 bases at V and 6 bases at J, leaving 8 bases unmatched. CDR3 bases: TGTGCCAGCAAAGATAGCGGGACGGTCAATGAGCAGTTCTTC. Translation: CASKDSGTVNEQFF.

DNA for the CDR3: TGTGCCAGCAGTCAGGGAAGGCCGTGGTATGGCTACACCTTC. It yields the protein CASSQGRPWYGYTF. The chain joins TRBV27 to TRBJ1-2; D perhaps matches TRBD1 (5 bases). The CDR3 contains 14 residues. From germline, CDR1 is MNHEY and CDR2 SMNVEV (reference sequence). V shed 5 bases and J shed 5 bases, with 15 bases lying between them.

The genes are TRBV4-1 and TRBJ1-5; D unresolved. Trimming cost V 0 bases and J 2 bases, with 14 bases left between them. From germline, CDR1 is MGHRA and CDR2 YSYEKL. The CDR3 consists of 17 residues. CDR3 nucleotide sequence: TGCGCCAGCAGCCAAGATCCGGAGTTAGTTGGCAATCAGCCCCAGCATTTT. Amino acids: CASSQDPELVGNQPQHF.

The chain links TRBV19 to TRBJ1-3, with TRBD1 matching 11 bases. The CDR3 is made up of 17 amino acids. Trimming cost V 6 bases and J 3 bases; bases outside gene matches: 10. Germline values: CDR1 LNHDA, CDR2 SQIVND (reference sequence). The CDR3 loop is CASRRSGTGGFGNTIYF. CDR3 coding DNA: TGTGCCAGTAGGAGATCCGGGACAGGGGGTTTTGGAAACACCATATATTTT. Full variable domain (rest looked up from reference TRBV19 and TRBJ1-3): DGGITQSPKYLFRKEGQNVTLSCEQNLNHDAMYWYRQDPGQGLRLIYYSQIVNDFQKGDIAEGYSVSREKKESFPLTVTSAQKNPTAFYLCASRRSGTGGFGNTIYFGEGSWLTVV.

The genes are TRBV19 and TRBJ2-1; no definite D call. This CDR3 has 16 residues. Germline values: CDR1 LNHDA, CDR2 SQIVND (reference sequence). V lost 1 base and J 4 bases, leaving 14 bases between the germline ends. The CDR3 region is CASSIGAGRSYNEQFF. In DNA, the CDR3 is TGTGCCAGTAGTATAGGGGCAGGTCGATCATACAATGAGCAGTTCTTC.

V usage is TRBV5-4 and J usage is TRBJ2-5, with D uncertain. The V end was cut by 4 bases, the J end by 7 bases, with 17 bases between. The CDR3 has 14 amino acids. The germline CDR1 and CDR2 sequences are SGHNT and YYREEE (reference sequence). CDR3 DNA sequence: TGTGCCAGCAGCCAACCCGAGGCGGTTGGGACCCAGTACTTC. This translates into CASSQPEAVGTQYF.

The V gene is TRBV10-2, the J gene TRBJ1-1; D unresolved. Per the germline V gene, CDR1 is WSHSY and CDR2 is SAAADI. The CDR3 is made up of 15 amino acids. V lost 2 bases and J lost 0, with 10 bases in between. CDR3 residues: CASSEVALMNTEAFF. The CDR3 bases are TGCGCCAGCAGTGAGGTCGCGTTAATGAACACTGAAGCTTTCTTT.